This is a list of T cell receptor beta chains from one sample in a study of cytomegalovirus exposure and HLA in healthy donors. Sequenced by immunoSEQ multiplex PCR; TCRdb stores in-frame clones only, minus some. The sample yields roughly 120,000 clones, nearly 75% seen once. Material: PBMCs. These receptors came from a man aged 30 to 39 in good health and CMV-seropositive. Both conserved end residues are part of each CDR3. Each record gives: J gene, D gene, V gene, clone size, CDR3 protein, CDR3 DNA. D genes are given only for firm matches. Where a row states a size, it is once, few, many or the class of an expanded clone; other rows omit it.

J gene: TRBJ2-2
D gene: TRBD2
V gene: TRBV11-3
clone size: NA
CDR3 protein: CASSSIGGANTGELFF
CDR3 DNA: TGTGCCAGCAGCTCGATCGGGGGGGCGAACACCGGGGAGCTGTTTTTT

J gene: TRBJ2-7
D gene: NA
V gene: TRBV6-5
clone size: NA
CDR3 protein: CASHSSYEQYF
CDR3 DNA: TGTGCCAGCCACAGTTCCTACGAGCAGTACTTC

J gene: TRBJ2-1
D gene: NA
V gene: TRBV9
clone size: once
CDR3 protein: CASSVSPYRDNEQFF
CDR3 DNA: TGTGCCAGCAGCGTTAGCCCGTACAGGGACAATGAGCAGTTCTTC

J gene: TRBJ1-2
D gene: NA
V gene: TRBV13
clone size: NA
CDR3 protein: CASSRGTETYGYTF
CDR3 DNA: TGTGCCAGCAGCCGCGGGACGGAGACCTATGGCTACACCTTC

J gene: TRBJ1-6
D gene: NA
V gene: TRBV27
clone size: NA
CDR3 protein: CASSLRGSYNSPLHF
CDR3 DNA: TGTGCCAGCAGTCTCAGGGGCTCCTATAATTCACCCCTCCACTTT

J gene: TRBJ1-2
D gene: TRBD1
V gene: TRBV5-1
clone size: few
CDR3 protein: CASSLDTGAYGYTF
CDR3 DNA: TGCGCCAGCAGCTTGGATACAGGGGCCTATGGCTACACCTTC

J gene: TRBJ1-4
D gene: NA
V gene: TRBV7-3
clone size: NA
CDR3 protein: CASSSQGGEKLFF
CDR3 DNA: TGTGCCAGCAGTAGTCAGGGTGGTGAAAAACTGTTTTTT

J gene: TRBJ2-6
D gene: NA
V gene: TRBV29-1
clone size: NA
CDR3 protein: CSVGRDNSGANVLTF
CDR3 DNA: TGCAGCGTCGGCCGGGACAACTCTGGGGCCAACGTCCTGACTTTC

J gene: TRBJ1-1
D gene: TRBD1
V gene: TRBV18
clone size: NA
CDR3 protein: CASSYRGGTEAFF
CDR3 DNA: TGTGCCAGCTCATACAGGGGCGGCACTGAAGCTTTCTTT

J gene: TRBJ2-7
D gene: NA
V gene: TRBV28
clone size: NA
CDR3 protein: CASSPPRGRAYEQYF
CDR3 DNA: TGTGCCAGCAGCCCCCCAAGGGGTCGGGCCTACGAGCAGTACTTC

J gene: TRBJ1-1
D gene: NA
V gene: TRBV10-1
clone size: NA
CDR3 protein: CASSEGVTEAFF
CDR3 DNA: TGCGCCAGCAGTGAAGGGGTCACTGAAGCTTTCTTT

J gene: TRBJ2-3
D gene: TRBD2
V gene: TRBV19
clone size: NA
CDR3 protein: CASTQAAGGTDTQYF
CDR3 DNA: TGTGCCAGTACCCAGGCGGCGGGGGGAACAGATACGCAGTATTTT

J gene: TRBJ2-7
D gene: TRBD2
V gene: TRBV5-1
clone size: NA
CDR3 protein: CASSWLTSGGANSYEQYF
CDR3 DNA: TGCGCCAGCAGCTGGTTGACTAGCGGGGGGGCGAATTCCTACGAGCAGTACTTC

J gene: TRBJ2-1
D gene: NA
V gene: TRBV14
clone size: NA
CDR3 protein: CASSQVGSYNEQFF
CDR3 DNA: TGTGCCAGCAGCCAAGTTGGCAGCTACAATGAGCAGTTCTTC

J gene: TRBJ2-5
D gene: NA
V gene: TRBV5-6
clone size: NA
CDR3 protein: CASSLSLRGTQYF
CDR3 DNA: TGTGCCAGCAGCTTGTCTCTCCGGGGGACCCAGTACTTC

J gene: TRBJ1-6
D gene: TRBD1
V gene: TRBV29-1
clone size: NA
CDR3 protein: CSAGMGQANSPLHF
CDR3 DNA: TGCAGCGCCGGGATGGGACAGGCTAATTCACCCCTCCACTTT

J gene: TRBJ1-1
D gene: TRBD1
V gene: TRBV27
clone size: NA
CDR3 protein: CASSSNRGKGSMNTEAFF
CDR3 DNA: TGTGCCAGCAGTTCAAACAGGGGTAAAGGGTCCATGAACACTGAAGCTTTCTTT

J gene: TRBJ2-7
D gene: NA
V gene: TRBV4-2
clone size: NA
CDR3 protein: CASSQDGLSYEQYF
CDR3 DNA: TGTGCCAGCAGCCAAGACGGACTCTCCTACGAGCAGTACTTC

J gene: TRBJ2-3
D gene: NA
V gene: TRBV5-5
clone size: NA
CDR3 protein: CASSLVIADTQYF
CDR3 DNA: TGTGCCAGCAGCTTGGTAATAGCAGATACGCAGTATTTT

J gene: TRBJ1-1
D gene: NA
V gene: TRBV6-1
clone size: few
CDR3 protein: CASSQGPAFF
CDR3 DNA: TGTGCCAGCAGTCAGGGTCCAGCTTTCTTT

J gene: TRBJ2-5
D gene: TRBD1
V gene: TRBV7-2
clone size: NA
CDR3 protein: CASSFRGETQYF
CDR3 DNA: TGTGCCAGCAGCTTCAGGGGGGAGACCCAGTACTTC

J gene: TRBJ2-5
D gene: TRBD1
V gene: TRBV7-9
clone size: NA
CDR3 protein: CASSYFPAQGETQYF
CDR3 DNA: TGTGCCAGCAGCTACTTCCCCGCACAGGGGGAGACCCAGTACTTC

J gene: TRBJ2-5
D gene: TRBD1
V gene: TRBV6-1
clone size: NA
CDR3 protein: CASDRGETQYF
CDR3 DNA: TGTGCCAGCGACAGGGGAGAGACCCAGTACTTC

J gene: TRBJ1-2
D gene: TRBD1
V gene: TRBV7-2
clone size: NA
CDR3 protein: CASSAGQGRRYGYTF
CDR3 DNA: TGTGCCAGCAGTGCCGGACAGGGGCGACGCTATGGCTACACCTTC

J gene: TRBJ1-1
D gene: NA
V gene: TRBV11-3
clone size: NA
CDR3 protein: CASSYAGTTEAFF
CDR3 DNA: TGTGCCAGCAGCTACGCGGGGACCACTGAAGCTTTCTTT

J gene: TRBJ2-7
D gene: NA
V gene: TRBV4-3
clone size: NA
CDR3 protein: CASSQEATGLREQYF
CDR3 DNA: TGCGCCAGCAGCCAAGAGGCTACAGGGCTGCGCGAGCAGTACTTC

J gene: TRBJ2-7
D gene: NA
V gene: TRBV11-2
clone size: NA
CDR3 protein: CASRGIGRSYEQYF
CDR3 DNA: TGTGCCAGCAGGGGCATCGGCAGATCCTACGAGCAGTACTTC

J gene: TRBJ1-1
D gene: NA
V gene: TRBV2
clone size: NA
CDR3 protein: CASSVAVGGTEAFF
CDR3 DNA: TGTGCCAGCAGTGTGGCCGTGGGGGGCACTGAAGCTTTCTTT

J gene: TRBJ2-7
D gene: NA
V gene: TRBV2
clone size: NA
CDR3 protein: CACTTTGTYEQYF
CDR3 DNA: TGTGCCTGCACTACCACAGGGACCTACGAGCAGTACTTC

J gene: TRBJ2-7
D gene: NA
V gene: TRBV6-5
clone size: few
CDR3 protein: CASSPSPLYEQYF
CDR3 DNA: TGTGCCAGCAGCCCTAGCCCACTTTACGAGCAGTACTTC

J gene: TRBJ1-1
D gene: NA
V gene: TRBV2
clone size: once
CDR3 protein: CASSEQGMGEAFF
CDR3 DNA: TGTGCCAGCAGTGAGCAGGGGATGGGTGAAGCTTTCTTT